The present T cell receptor (beta chain) was sequenced within a study of T cells in Graves' hyperthyroidism and ophthalmopathy. At the level of the study: Pretreatment peripheral blood was obtained at initial diagnosis.

The CDR3 sequence is 15 residues long. From germline, CDR1 is SGHRS and CDR2 YFSETQ. V dropped 7 bases and J dropped 7; count of bases not matched to a gene: 11. Regarding the study as a whole: Blood shared most expanded thyroid clonotypes above 0.001.

RNA transcripts yielded amplified TCR beta CDR3 regions. HTBI primers were used for first-round RT-PCR of the TCR CDR3. TCRdb reanalysed the multiplex PCR reads using MiXCR and keeps one entry per CDR3 protein. The table lists around 340,000 distinct CDR3 sequences, over 11% of them singletons. With respect to this clonotype: The antigen is not known.

No ophthalmopathy progression within 18 months constituted stable Graves' hyperthyroidism. Diagnosis of hyperthyroidism was new in patients aged 18 to 65, and its duration was under 2 months. This clonotype was sampled from a woman in her twenties or thirties with Graves' hyperthyroidism. The chain recombines TRBV5-1 with TRBJ2-1; TRBD2 matches 10 bases. Specimen: blood. CDR3 residues: CASQKTSGNPNEQFF. The CDR3 DNA reads as TGCGCCAGCCAAAAAACTAGCGGGAATCCTAATGAGCAGTTCTTC.